Each of the 3 T cell receptor beta chains below was sequenced from the same sample in a study of graft-versus-host responses after intestinal transplantation. Produced via immunoSEQ multiplex PCR; TCRdb's table is partial and in-frame only. The sample includes just under 100,000 clones, 80% to 95% seen only once; the top ten take 15% to 20%. The specimen was PBMCs, collected about 450 days after intestinal transplant. The origin of the receptors is a human patient who received an intestinal transplant, so some T cells may come from the graft donor.

The chain couples TRBV10-3 to TRBJ2-3; D is perhaps TRBD1 (6 bases). Germline V gives CDR1 ENHRY, CDR2 SYGVKD. V gave up 3 bases and J gave up 8 bases, with 15 bases separating them. This CDR3 is 14 amino acids long. Written as DNA, the CDR3 is TGTGCCATCAGTGATGCCGACAGGATGGCTACGCAGTATTTT. Translating gives CAISDADRMATQYF.

In this sample, this clone turned up once. This chain links TRBV7-3 with TRBJ2-3; D might be TRBD1 or TRBD2, each matching 5 bases. The CDR3 has 15 amino acids. V was trimmed by 5 bases and J by 5 bases, leaving 17 bases between them. Germline V gene data show CDR1 as SGHTA and CDR2 as FQGTGA. The CDR3 loop is CASSPTGTPGDTQYF. The CDR3 DNA sequence: TGTGCCAGCAGCCCCACCGGGACCCCGGGAGATACGCAGTATTTT. The whole variable domain, filled in from reference TRBV7-3 and TRBJ2-3, reads GAGVSQTPSNKVTEKGKYVELRCDPISGHTALYWYRQSLGQGPEFLIYFQGTGAADDSGLPNDRFFAVRPEGSVSTLKIQRTERGDSAVYLCASSPTGTPGDTQYFGPGTRLTVL.

This chain links TRBV5-1 with TRBJ1-2; possible D gene TRBD1, 6 bases. V lost 2 bases and J lost 0, with 8 bases in between. The germline CDR1 and CDR2 sequences are SGHRS and YFSETQ. The CDR3 sequence is 14 residues long. CDR3 nucleotides: TGCGCCAGCAGCTTCGGGACAACTAACTATGGCTACACCTTC. It is translated as CASSFGTTNYGYTF. Combining the CDR3 with reference TRBV5-1 and TRBJ1-2 gives the whole variable domain KAGVTQTPRYLIKTRGQQVTLSCSPISGHRSVSWYQQTPGQGLQFLFEYFSETQRNKGNFPGRFSGRQFSNSRSEMNVSTLELGDSALYLCASSFGTTNYGYTFGSGTRLTVV.